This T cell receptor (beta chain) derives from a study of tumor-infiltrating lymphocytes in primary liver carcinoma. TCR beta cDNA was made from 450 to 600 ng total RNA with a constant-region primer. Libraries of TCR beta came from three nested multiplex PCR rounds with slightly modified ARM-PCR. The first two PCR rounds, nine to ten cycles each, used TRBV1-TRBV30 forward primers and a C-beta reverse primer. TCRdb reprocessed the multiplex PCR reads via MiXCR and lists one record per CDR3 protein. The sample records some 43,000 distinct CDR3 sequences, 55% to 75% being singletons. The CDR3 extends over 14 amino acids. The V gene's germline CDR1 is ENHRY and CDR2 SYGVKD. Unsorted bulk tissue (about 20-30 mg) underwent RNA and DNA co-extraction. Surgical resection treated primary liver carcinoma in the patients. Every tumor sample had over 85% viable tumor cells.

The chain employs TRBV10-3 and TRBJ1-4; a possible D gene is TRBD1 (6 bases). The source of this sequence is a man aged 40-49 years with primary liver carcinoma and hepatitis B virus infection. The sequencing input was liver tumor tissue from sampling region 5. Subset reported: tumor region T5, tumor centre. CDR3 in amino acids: CVISEWSGDEKLFF. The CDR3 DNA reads TGTGTTATCAGTGAGTGGTCAGGGGATGAAAAACTGTTTTTT.